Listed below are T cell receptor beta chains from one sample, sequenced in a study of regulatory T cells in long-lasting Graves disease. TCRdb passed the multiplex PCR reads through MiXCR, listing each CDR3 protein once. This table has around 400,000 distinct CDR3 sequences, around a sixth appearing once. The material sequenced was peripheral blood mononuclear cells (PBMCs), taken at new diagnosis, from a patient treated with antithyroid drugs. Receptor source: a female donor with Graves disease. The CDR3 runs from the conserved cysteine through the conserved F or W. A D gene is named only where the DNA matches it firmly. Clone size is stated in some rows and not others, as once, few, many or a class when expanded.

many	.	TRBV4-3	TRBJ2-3	TGCGCCAGCAGCCAAGATCCCGGCACAGATACGCAGTATTTT	CASSQDPGTDTQYF
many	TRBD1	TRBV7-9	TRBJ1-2	TGTGCCAGCAGTTATACTCCCGGGACAGGGGGCCGGAACTATGGCTACACCTTC	CASSYTPGTGGRNYGYTF
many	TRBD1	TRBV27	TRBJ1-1	TGTGCCAGCAGCCGGGACAGGGGGCTGGTCACTGAAGCTTTCTTT	CASSRDRGLVTEAFF
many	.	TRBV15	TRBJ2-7	TGTGCCACCAGCAGTCTGAAGAGGGGACAAAGCGAGCAGTACTTC	CATSSLKRGQSEQYF
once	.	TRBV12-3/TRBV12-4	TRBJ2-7	TGTGCCAGCAGTTTAGGAGTAGGGCAATGGGGGCAGTACTTC	CASSLGVGQWGQYF
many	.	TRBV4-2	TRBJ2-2	TGCGCCAGCAGTCAAGACGCGGCCACCGGGGAGCTGTTTTTT	CASSQDAATGELFF
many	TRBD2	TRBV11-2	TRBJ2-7	TGTGCCAGCAGCTTGGTAATAACTAGCGGAGCCCTCCACGAGCAGTACTTC	CASSLVITSGALHEQYF
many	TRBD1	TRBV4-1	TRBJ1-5	TGCGCCAGCAGCCGGATAGTAAAAAGGCAGGGGGTTCAGCCCCAGCATTTT	CASSRIVKRQGVQPQHF
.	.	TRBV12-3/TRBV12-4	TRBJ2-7	TGTGCCAGCAGGCCCACAGGTAGGGCTGACGAGCAGTACTTC	CASRPTGRADEQYF
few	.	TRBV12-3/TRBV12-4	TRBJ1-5	TGTGCCAGCAGTTTACAGAGTAGCAATCAGCCCCAGCATTTT	CASSLQSSNQPQHF
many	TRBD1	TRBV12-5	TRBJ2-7	TGTGCTAGTGGTTTGGTACCTGGGACAGTGCGGCAACACGAGCAGTACTTC	CASGLVPGTVRQHEQYF
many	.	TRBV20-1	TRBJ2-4	TGCAGTGCTAGAGATGTTGGGGGCAAAAACATTCAGTACTTC	CSARDVGGKNIQYF
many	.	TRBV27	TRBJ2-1	TGTGCCAGCAGCCCCCTGGAGAGACCCAAGTTCTTC	CASSPLERPKFF
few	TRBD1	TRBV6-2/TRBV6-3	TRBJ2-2	TGTGCCAGTACTTTGGGACAGGGGGCCTCCGGGGAGCTGTTTTTT	CASTLGQGASGELFF
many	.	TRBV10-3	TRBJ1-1	TGTGCCATCAGTGAGTCAAGGGGGAACACTGAAGCTTTCTTT	CAISESRGNTEAFF
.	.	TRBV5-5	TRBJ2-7	TGTGCCAGCAGCTTGGGGAGTCTATCTTCCTACGAGCAGTACTTC	CASSLGSLSSYEQYF
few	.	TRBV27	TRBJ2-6	TGTGCCAGCTCTCGTTCCGGGGGCGGTGGGGCCAACGTCCTGACTTTC	CASSRSGGGGANVLTF
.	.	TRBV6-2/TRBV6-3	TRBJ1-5	TGTGCCAGCAGTGAAGCGGGGAACAGCCAGCCCCAGCATTTT	CASSEAGNSQPQHF
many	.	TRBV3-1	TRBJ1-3	TGTGCCAGCAGCCAAGGACAGGACGCCCTTGGAAACACCATATATTTT	CASSQGQDALGNTIYF
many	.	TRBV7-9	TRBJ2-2	TGTGCCAGCAGCCTCCGGAGAATCGCCCACGGGGAGCTGTTTTTT	CASSLRRIAHGELFF
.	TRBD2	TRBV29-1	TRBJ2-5	TGCAGCGTTGAAGATCTGGGGCTAGCGGGGAACCTGGAGACCCAGTACTTC	CSVEDLGLAGNLETQYF
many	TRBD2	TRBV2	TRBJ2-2	TGTGCCAGCAGAAGACTAGCGGGAGGGAACACCGGGGAGCTGTTTTTT	CASRRLAGGNTGELFF
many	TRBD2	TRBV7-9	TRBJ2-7	TGTGCCAGCAGCCCAGGACTAGCGGGAGGGTACGAGCAGTACTTC	CASSPGLAGGYEQYF
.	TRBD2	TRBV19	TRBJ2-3	TGTGCCAGTAGTATTCGGCTAGCGGGGTATACCACAGATACGCAGTATTTT	CASSIRLAGYTTDTQYF
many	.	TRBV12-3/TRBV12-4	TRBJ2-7	TGTGCCAGCAGTCTATACGGGGGGCGCTCCTACGAGCAGTACTTC	CASSLYGGRSYEQYF
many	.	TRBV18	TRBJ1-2	TGTGCCAGCTCACCGAGCAACTATGGCTACACCTTC	CASSPSNYGYTF
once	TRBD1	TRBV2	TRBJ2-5	TGTGCCAGCAGGCAATGGGACAGCCAAGAGACCCAGTACTTC	CASRQWDSQETQYF
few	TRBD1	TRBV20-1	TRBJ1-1	TGCAGTGCCGCACAGGGGGCGGTGGCTGAAGCTTTCTTT	CSAAQGAVAEAFF
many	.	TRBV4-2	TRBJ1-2	TGTGCCAGCAGCCAAGAGGTTGGTCCTAACTATGGCTACACCTTC	CASSQEVGPNYGYTF
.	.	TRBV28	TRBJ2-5	TGTGCCAGCAGTTTCGGAGGGGTGGAGACCCAGTACTTC	CASSFGGVETQYF
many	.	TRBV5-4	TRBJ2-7	TGTGCCAGCAGCTTGTGGGGGGCCGGGACAGTCTACGAGCAGTACTTC	CASSLWGAGTVYEQYF
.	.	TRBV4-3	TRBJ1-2	TGCGCCAGCAGCCAAGATAACAGGGCCTCTGGCTACACCTTC	CASSQDNRASGYTF
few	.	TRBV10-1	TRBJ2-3	TGCGCCAGCAGTGATGGGGGCACAGATACGCAGTATTTT	CASSDGGTDTQYF
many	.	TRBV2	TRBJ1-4	TGTGCCAGCAGCGGTAACGTACTTAATGAAAAACTGTTTTTT	CASSGNVLNEKLFF
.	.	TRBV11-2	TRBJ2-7	TGTGCCAGCAGACACGCCACCTACGAGCAGTACTTC	CASRHATYEQYF
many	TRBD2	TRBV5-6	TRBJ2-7	TGTGCCAGCAGCTTGAATGGGCTAGCGGGAACCTACGAGCAGTACTTC	CASSLNGLAGTYEQYF
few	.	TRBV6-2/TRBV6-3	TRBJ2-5	TGTGCCAGCAGTTACGGTTATCGAGAGACCCAGTACTTC	CASSYGYRETQYF
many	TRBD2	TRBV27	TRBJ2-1	TGTGCCAGCCGCCGGGGAGGGGATGAGCAGTTCTTC	CASRRGGDEQFF
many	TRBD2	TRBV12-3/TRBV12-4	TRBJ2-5	TGTGCCAGCAGTCCCTCCAGCGGGGGGTCCGTATGGACCCAGTACTTC	CASSPSSGGSVWTQYF
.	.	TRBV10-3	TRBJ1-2	TGTGCCATCAGTGAGTCGACTTTCCCTGAGGGTGGCTACACCTTC	CAISESTFPEGGYTF
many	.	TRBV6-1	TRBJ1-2	TGTGCCAGCAGCACCGGGCCGCCCGGCTACACCTTC	CASSTGPPGYTF
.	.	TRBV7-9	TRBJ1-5	TGTGCCAGCAGCTCTACAGGGTCCCAGCCCCAGCATTTT	CASSSTGSQPQHF